These 2 T cell receptor beta chains were all obtained from the same sample, sequenced in a study of blood T cell repertoires in COVID-19. Clones were sequenced by immunoSEQ multiplex PCR, and TCRdb holds only the in-frame ones, with some missing. The sample yields 130,000 or so clones, approximately 84% seen once. The material sequenced was peripheral blood. Receptors were obtained from a woman aged 60-70 years with acute or convalescent COVID-19.

This rearrangement joins TRBV9 to TRBJ1-1; D gene uncertain. The germline V and J ends were trimmed by 4 bases and 5 bases, with 9 bases remaining between them. This CDR3 spans 12 amino acids. CDR1 and CDR2 from the germline V gene are SGDLS and YYNGEE. CDR3 sequence (DNA): TGTGCCAGCAGCAGGACGGGGACTGAAGCTTTCTTT. Its translation: CASSRTGTEAFF.

This clone was observed a few times. The J gene is TRBJ1-4, the V gene TRBV5-1; 8 bases line up with TRBD1. The germline V gene has CDR1 SGHRS and CDR2 YFSETQ. Trimming took 3 bases from V and 8 from J; bases not matched to a gene: 9. The CDR3 contains 15 residues. Here the CDR3 reads CASSSNTGGGEKLFF. The CDR3, as DNA: TGCGCCAGCAGCTCCAACACAGGGGGTGGCGAAAAACTGTTTTTT.